This is a list of T cell receptor beta chains from one sample in a study of T-cell memory formation after mild COVID-19. One entry per CDR3 protein results from TCRdb running MiXCR on the 5' RACE reads. The sample includes about 120,000 distinct CDR3 sequences, about 20% of them seen just once. Sequenced material: PBMCs or a T cell subset sorted from them (not recorded which). Receptor source: a man aged 18-30 years who had mild COVID-19 (a few samples of this study predate the infection). Cell type and time point are not known. Both conserved end residues are part of each CDR3. The D gene is left open where the match is weak. Clone size is not always given. Where it is, it says once, few, many or a class for expanded clones.

abundance	len	d_gene	v_gene	j_gene	CDR3nt	CDR3aa
-	13	-	TRBV30	TRBJ2-7	TGTGCCTGGGAAGACAGAATATCCGACGAGCAGTACTTC	CAWEDRISDEQYF
-	13	-	TRBV9	TRBJ1-1	TGTGCCAGCAGCGGCAGTATGAACACTGAAGCTTTCTTT	CASSGSMNTEAFF
-	13	-	TRBV6-5	TRBJ1-1	TGTGCCAGCAGTTCAAACACGAACACTGAAGCTTTCTTT	CASSSNTNTEAFF
-	16	TRBD2	TRBV5-6	TRBJ2-5	TGTGCCAGCAGCCAAATTCAGCGGGGTCCGGAAGAGACCCAGTACTTC	CASSQIQRGPEETQYF
few	13	-	TRBV6-5	TRBJ1-6	TGTGCCAGCAGTCCAGGCCGGATTTCACCCCTCCACTTT	CASSPGRISPLHF
few	15	-	TRBV7-9	TRBJ2-3	TGTGCCAGCACTCCCCCCGGGACTAGCACAGATACGCAGTATTTT	CASTPPGTSTDTQYF
few	13	-	TRBV27	TRBJ2-7	TGTGCCAGCAGTTCAGGACGGGCACCCGAGCAGTACTTC	CASSSGRAPEQYF
-	13	-	TRBV29-1	TRBJ2-7	TGCAGCGTTCGGGACACCATCTCCTACGAGCAGTACTTC	CSVRDTISYEQYF
few	19	TRBD2	TRBV14	TRBJ2-7	TGTGCCAGCAGCCAAGGTTTCTCTAGCGGGGGGTCTAGCTCCTACGAGCAGTACTTC	CASSQGFSSGGSSSYEQYF
few	14	-	TRBV5-1	TRBJ1-1	TGCGCCAGCAGCTTGGGGTACTCGAACACTGAAGCTTTCTTT	CASSLGYSNTEAFF
few	19	-	TRBV12-3/TRBV12-4	TRBJ2-6	TGTGCCAGCACCCTATTTCTGACAGGTACCAGCTCTGGGGCCAACGTCCTGACTTTC	CASTLFLTGTSSGANVLTF
-	15	-	TRBV4-3	TRBJ2-1	TGCGCCAGCAGCCAAGATCCCGATTCCTACAATGAGCAGTTCTTC	CASSQDPDSYNEQFF
-	13	-	TRBV9	TRBJ1-2	TGTGCCAGCAGCGTAGGAGGGGCCAGTGGCTACACCTTC	CASSVGGASGYTF
-	14	-	TRBV28	TRBJ1-5	TGTGCCAGCATCTTTCAGGGGAGCAATCAGCCCCAGCATTTT	CASIFQGSNQPQHF
few	15	TRBD2	TRBV4-3	TRBJ2-7	TGCGCCAGCAGCCAAGAGAAGCGGGGGGCCTACGAGCAGTACTTC	CASSQEKRGAYEQYF
-	16	-	TRBV6-2/TRBV6-3	TRBJ1-4	TGTGCCAGCAGCCACCCAGGCGGGGGGCCTGAGGAAAAACTGTTTTTT	CASSHPGGGPEEKLFF
few	14	-	TRBV19	TRBJ1-5	TGTGCCAGTAGTGGGGGGGGAAGCAATCAGCCCCAGCATTTT	CASSGGGSNQPQHF
-	16	TRBD2	TRBV6-4	TRBJ2-3	TGTGCCAGCAGTGCCACTACTAGCGGGGGCACAGATACGCAGTATTTT	CASSATTSGGTDTQYF
-	15	-	TRBV7-2	TRBJ2-1	TGTGCCAGCAGCTTAGAAGGGGTCTCCTACAATGAGCAGTTCTTC	CASSLEGVSYNEQFF
-	19	TRBD1	TRBV6-6	TRBJ1-5	TGTGCCAGCATCACCAACCCCACACAGGGGGCGCGTAGCAATCAGCCCCAGCATTTT	CASITNPTQGARSNQPQHF
-	14	TRBD2	TRBV7-9	TRBJ2-7	TGTGCCAGCAGCTCGGGTCGGGAGGCCTACGAGCAGTACTTC	CASSSGREAYEQYF
-	14	TRBD1	TRBV4-1	TRBJ2-7	TGCGCCAGCAGCCACCCGGGACAGGGTCCCGAGCAGTACTTC	CASSHPGQGPEQYF
once	13	-	TRBV12-3/TRBV12-4	TRBJ2-2	TGTGCCAGCAGTTTCATTGTGGCCGGGGAGCTGTTTTTT	CASSFIVAGELFF
-	14	-	TRBV7-2	TRBJ2-1	TGTGCCAGCACTCGACCCAACCCTCGCAATGAGCAGTTCTTC	CASTRPNPRNEQFF
many	17	TRBD2	TRBV7-9	TRBJ2-3	TGTGCCAGCAGCTTCACCCGACTAGCGGGAAGCACAGATACGCAGTATTTT	CASSFTRLAGSTDTQYF
few	14	TRBD1	TRBV29-1	TRBJ2-1	TGCAGCGTTCCGGACAGGAACTCCTACAATGAGCAGTTCTTC	CSVPDRNSYNEQFF
-	15	-	TRBV5-1	TRBJ2-1	TGCGCCAGCAGCTTGAAGGGGATGATGTATAATGAGCAGTTCTTC	CASSLKGMMYNEQFF
-	13	-	TRBV6-6	TRBJ1-3	TGTGCCAGCAGTTACTCGACGCAGGGTACCATATATTTT	CASSYSTQGTIYF
-	13	-	TRBV4-2	TRBJ2-7	TGTGCCAGCAGCCAAGGGCTCCTGGGGGAGCAGTACTTC	CASSQGLLGEQYF
few	14	-	TRBV9	TRBJ2-7	TGTGCCAGCAGCGTAGGAGGCCCGGCCTACGAGCAGTACTTC	CASSVGGPAYEQYF
-	14	-	TRBV7-9	TRBJ2-3	TGTGCCAGCAGCTGGCCAGGGAGCACAGATACGCAGTATTTT	CASSWPGSTDTQYF
-	13	-	TRBV5-5	TRBJ1-6	TGTGCCAGCAGCTTGCAGGGGTCTTCACCCCTCCACTTT	CASSLQGSSPLHF
-	18	TRBD1	TRBV3-1	TRBJ2-6	TGTGCCAGCACGTCGGCCGGGACAGGGATTTCTGGGGCCAACGTCCTGACTTTC	CASTSAGTGISGANVLTF
-	15	TRBD2	TRBV4-1	TRBJ2-1	TGCGCCAGCAGGGGCCCTAGCGGGGGGGCAGGTGAGCAGTTCTTC	CASRGPSGGAGEQFF
few	12	-	TRBV7-9	TRBJ1-2	TGTGCCAGCACCCAGACGGGCTATGGCTACACCTTC	CASTQTGYGYTF
many	12	-	TRBV10-2	TRBJ2-4	TGCGCCAGCAGTGACAGCAAAAACATTCAGTACTTC	CASSDSKNIQYF
-	15	TRBD2	TRBV5-1	TRBJ2-5	TGCGCCAGCAGCTTGGGACGGTCGGGGGGTGAGACCCAGTACTTC	CASSLGRSGGETQYF
-	15	-	TRBV7-9	TRBJ1-4	TGTGCCAGCAGCTTAGATTTGCAACCGGGTGAAAAACTGTTTTTT	CASSLDLQPGEKLFF
few	15	-	TRBV12-3/TRBV12-4	TRBJ1-2	TGTGCCAGCAGTTTAGCTCCAGGGTGGAACTATGGCTACACCTTC	CASSLAPGWNYGYTF
-	14	-	TRBV4-1	TRBJ2-7	TGCGCCAGCAGCCAAGTGCCGAGCTCCTACGAGCAGTACTTC	CASSQVPSSYEQYF
-	12	-	TRBV11-3	TRBJ2-5	TGTGCCAGCAGCTTAGGGGATGAGACCCAGTACTTC	CASSLGDETQYF
-	14	TRBD1	TRBV10-3	TRBJ2-7	TGTGCCATCAGCCCCGGGACAGGTGGCTACGAGCAGTACTTC	CAISPGTGGYEQYF
-	15	TRBD1	TRBV12-5	TRBJ2-1	TGTGCTAGTGGTTTTATAGGGGGCGCCTACAATGAGCAGTTCTTC	CASGFIGGAYNEQFF
few	14	TRBD2	TRBV9	TRBJ2-3	TGTGCCAGTCAAGGCGGGGGAAACACAGATACGCAGTATTTT	CASQGGGNTDTQYF
-	16	TRBD1	TRBV4-1	TRBJ2-2	TGCGCCAGCAGCCAAGTACGGACAGGGAGTACCGGGGAGCTGTTTTTT	CASSQVRTGSTGELFF
few	11	-	TRBV10-3	TRBJ2-2	TGTGCCATCAGGGGAACCGGGGAGCTGTTTTTT	CAIRGTGELFF
-	15	TRBD2	TRBV6-5	TRBJ2-3	TGTGCCAGCAGTAGTAGCGGGGGGGTTCCAGATACGCAGTATTTT	CASSSSGGVPDTQYF
many	13	-	TRBV2	TRBJ2-7	TGTGCCAGCAGTGAAAACGAGGGCCGGGAGCAGTACTTC	CASSENEGREQYF
-	13	TRBD1	TRBV6-6	TRBJ1-5	TGTGCCAGCAACACAGGGGTCCATCAGCCCCAGCATTTT	CASNTGVHQPQHF
-	12	-	TRBV10-1	TRBJ2-2	TGCGCCACTACCGGGAGCACCGGGGAGCTGTTTTTT	CATTGSTGELFF
many	11	-	TRBV6-2/TRBV6-3	TRBJ2-3	TGTGCCAGCAGTCGGCCAGATACGCAGTATTTT	CASSRPDTQYF
few	14	-	TRBV11-2	TRBJ2-5	TGTGCCAGCAGCCCCACCTCAGGGCGGGAGACCCAGTACTTC	CASSPTSGRETQYF